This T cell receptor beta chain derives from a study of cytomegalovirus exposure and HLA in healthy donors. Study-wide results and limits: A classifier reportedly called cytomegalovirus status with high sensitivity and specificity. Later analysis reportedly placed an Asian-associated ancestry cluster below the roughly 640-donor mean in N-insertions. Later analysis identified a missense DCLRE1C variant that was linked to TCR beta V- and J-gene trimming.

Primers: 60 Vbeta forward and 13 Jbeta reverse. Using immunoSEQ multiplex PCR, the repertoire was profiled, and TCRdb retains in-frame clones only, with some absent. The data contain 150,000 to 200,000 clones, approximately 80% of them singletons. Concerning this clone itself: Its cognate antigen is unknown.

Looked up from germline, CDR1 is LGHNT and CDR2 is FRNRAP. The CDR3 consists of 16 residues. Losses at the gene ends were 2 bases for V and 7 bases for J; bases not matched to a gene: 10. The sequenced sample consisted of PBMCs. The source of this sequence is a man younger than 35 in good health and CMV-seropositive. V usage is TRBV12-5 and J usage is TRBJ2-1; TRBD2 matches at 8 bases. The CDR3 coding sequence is TGTGCTAGTGGTTTGCCATTTGCCGAGCGGGAGAATGAGCAGTTCTTC. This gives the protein CASGLPFAERENEQFF.